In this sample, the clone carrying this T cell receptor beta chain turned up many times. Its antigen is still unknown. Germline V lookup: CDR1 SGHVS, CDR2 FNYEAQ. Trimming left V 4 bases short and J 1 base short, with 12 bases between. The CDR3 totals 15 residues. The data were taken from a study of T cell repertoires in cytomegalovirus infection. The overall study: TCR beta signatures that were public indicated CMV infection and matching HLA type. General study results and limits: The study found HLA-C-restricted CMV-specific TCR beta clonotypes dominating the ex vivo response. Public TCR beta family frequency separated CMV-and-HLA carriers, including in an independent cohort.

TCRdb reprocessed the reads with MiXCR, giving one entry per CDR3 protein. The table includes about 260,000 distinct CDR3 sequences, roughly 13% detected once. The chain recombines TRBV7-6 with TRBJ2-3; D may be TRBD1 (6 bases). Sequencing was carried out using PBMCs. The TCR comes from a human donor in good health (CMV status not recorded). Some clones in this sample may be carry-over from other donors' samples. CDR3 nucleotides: TGTGCCAGCAGCTCATCAGGGGTCGGCACAGATACGCAGTATTTT. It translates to CASSSSGVGTDTQYF.